Below are 27 T cell receptor beta chains sequenced from a single sample in a study of naive and memory T cell subsets. Sample treatment: skin biopsy from PPD injection site in Mantoux-positive individual. TCR cDNA received a 3' ligated oligonucleotide that carried a UMI. Amplification of ligated cDNA took four PCR rounds with SP2 and nested alpha and beta constant primers. TCRdb re-called the UMI-ligation and nested PCR reads through MiXCR, storing one row per CDR3 protein. The sample yields around 37,000 distinct CDR3 sequences, approximately 11% seen once. Sample: skin, taken from a tuberculin skin test site. Source of these receptors: an adult in good health.

This clonotype was counted a single time. This chain uses TRBV20-1 with TRBJ2-2; 13 bases are shared with TRBD2. CDR1 and CDR2 (germline): DFQATT, SNEGSKA (reference sequence). CDR3 length: 18 residues. V was clipped by 3 bases and J by 2 bases; unmatched bases: 9. The CDR3: CSASSTSGRTSNTGELFF. CDR3 bases: TGCAGTGCTAGTTCGACTAGCGGGAGGACCTCAAACACCGGGGAGCTGTTTTTT.

The table lists this clonotype with many counts. J is TRBJ2-1 and V is TRBV12-3 or TRBV12-4, with 8 bases matching TRBD1. This CDR3 has 15 residues. V trimming: 1 base; J trimming: 7 bases; junction bases outside the gene matches: 6. The CDR3 reads CASSLEGQGLNEQFF. In DNA form, the CDR3 reads TGTGCCAGCAGTTTAGAAGGACAGGGTTTAAATGAGCAGTTCTTC.

There are many counts of this clonotype. V and J are TRBV20-1 and TRBJ2-4; D unclear. Germline V gene data show CDR1 as DFQATT and CDR2 as SNEGSKA (reference sequence). Trimming left V 0 bases short and J 0 bases short, with 12 bases between. CDR3 size: 16 residues. The CDR3 sequence: CSARDKALGAKNIQYF. CDR3 sequence (DNA): TGCAGTGCTAGAGATAAAGCCTTAGGAGCCAAAAACATTCAGTACTTC.

This clonotype was counted ten times or more. The chain recombines TRBV7-6 with TRBJ2-7, with D perhaps matching TRBD2 (6 bases). The CDR3 is 14 residues long. The germline V and J ends were trimmed by 5 bases and 4 bases, with 15 bases remaining between them. Germline V CDR1 and CDR2: SGHVS, FNYEAQ. The CDR3 reads CASSHIGGGYEQYF. The CDR3 DNA reads as TGTGCCAGCAGCCATATCGGTGGGGGGTACGAGCAGTACTTC.

This chain joins TRBV11-3 and TRBJ1-1; no clear D. V was trimmed by 2 bases and J by 5 bases, leaving 12 bases between them. Germline V lookup: CDR1 SGHNT, CDR2 YENEEA. The CDR3 sequence is 14 residues long. Here the CDR3 reads CASSLIGEGTEAFF. The CDR3 DNA is TGTGCCAGCAGCTTAATCGGGGAAGGGACTGAAGCTTTCTTT. Full variable domain (remainder filled in from reference TRBV11-3 and TRBJ1-1): EAGVVQSPRYKIIEKKQPVAFWCNPISGHNTLYWYLQNLGQGPELLIRYENEEAVDDSQLPKDRFSAERLKGVDSTLKIQPAELGDSAVYLCASSLIGEGTEAFFGQGTRLTVV.

The J gene is TRBJ2-3, the V gene TRBV20-1, with D possibly being TRBD2 (6 bases). CDR1 and CDR2 from the germline V gene are DFQATT and SNEGSKA (reference sequence). This CDR3 spans 12 amino acids. V shed 3 bases and J shed 5 bases, with 9 bases lying between them. The CDR3 is CSASWEEDTQYF. CDR3 DNA: TGCAGTGCTAGTTGGGAGGAAGATACGCAGTATTTT.

This rearrangement joins TRBV6-5 to TRBJ2-5; 7 positions match TRBD2. Germline CDR1 is MNHEY and CDR2 is SVGAGI. Losses at the gene ends were 3 bases for V and 2 bases for J; bases not matched to a gene: 9. The CDR3 spans 16 residues. The CDR3 DNA reads as TGTGCCAGCAGTTATACCACCGGGGGGTTACAAGAGACCCAGTACTTC. The encoded protein is CASSYTTGGLQETQYF.

This clonotype was picked up a small number of times. The rearrangement links TRBV6-5 to TRBJ2-5, with D perhaps assigned TRBD1 or TRBD2 (6 bases each). Germline CDR1 is MNHEY and CDR2 is SVGAGI. Trimming took off 4 bases at V and 5 bases at J, with 11 bases between the two ends. CDR3 length equals 13 residues. This chain's CDR3 is CASSSPGAETQYF. The CDR3 region has the DNA TGTGCCAGCAGTTCGCCGGGGGCGGAGACCCAGTACTTC.

The chain recombines TRBV20-1 with TRBJ2-2; 9 nucleotides match TRBD2. The germline V gene encodes CDR1 DFQATT and CDR2 SNEGSKA (reference sequence). The junction had 9 bases not matched to a gene; V was cut back by 6 bases and J by 1 base. CDR3 length: 16 amino acids. DNA of the CDR3: TGCAGTGCCAGTCCACTTAGCGGGGGGAACACCGGGGAGCTGTTTTTT. Encoded protein: CSASPLSGGNTGELFF.

This clonotype has a count of ten or more. CDR3 sequence: CASSLDITYEQYF. CDR3 bases: TGTGCCAGCAGCTTAGATATTACCTACGAGCAGTACTTC. The chain couples TRBV7-2 to TRBJ2-7; no firm D call. Trimming removed 1 base at V and 2 bases at J, with 6 bases between. The CDR3 totals 13 residues. Germline lookup yields CDR1 SGHTA and CDR2 FQGNSA.

This clonotype was detected only a few times. The gene calls are TRBV30 and TRBJ1-3; tentatively, D is TRBD1 (5 bases). Between the trimmed V and J ends, which lost 3 bases and 0 bases, there was a span of 9 bases. The CDR3 loop spans 14 amino acids. From germline, CDR1 is GTSNPN and CDR2 SVGIG (reference sequence). The CDR3 spells CAWRTESSGNTIYF. DNA for the CDR3: TGTGCCTGGAGGACAGAATCCTCTGGAAACACCATATATTTT.

There are a few counts of this clonotype. The chain couples TRBV20-1 to TRBJ1-1; TRBD1 aligns across 8 bases. Germline V gene data show CDR1 as DFQATT and CDR2 as SNEGSKA (reference sequence). CDR3 length: 12 residues. The ends lost 6 bases at V and 5 bases at J; junction bases unmatched: 5. CDR3 in amino acids: CSAQRQGTEAFF. For the CDR3, the DNA is TGCAGTGCACAGAGACAGGGGACTGAAGCTTTCTTT.

This clonotype has at least ten counts. CDR3 residues: CASSVGGSMYNEQFF. As DNA, the CDR3 is TGTGCCAGCAGCGTAGGCGGGAGTATGTACAATGAGCAGTTCTTC. The chain has TRBV9 and TRBJ2-1, with TRBD2 matching over 7 bases. The CDR3 covers 15 residues. With 0 bases clipped from V and 4 bases from J, the junction kept 4 bases outside the gene matches. Germline CDR1 SGDLS, CDR2 YYNGEE.

This clonotype was seen more than once but under ten times. The genes are TRBV29-1 and TRBJ1-2; the D gene is possibly TRBD1 (6 bases). The CDR3 extends over 13 amino acids. Trimming shortened V by 7 bases and J by 4 bases, and 16 bases separated the two germline ends. CDR1 is SQVTM and CDR2 is ANQGSEA in the germline V gene. The CDR3 DNA reads as TGCAGCGCCGACCTAAAGACAGGCTATGGCTACACCTTC. Translated, it gives CSADLKTGYGYTF.

In this sample, this clonotype turned up many times. The chain combines TRBV3-1 with TRBJ2-1; 9 bases are a match to TRBD2. Germline trimming cut 2 bases from V and 2 bases from J; bases unmatched to any gene: 4. Per germline, CDR1 LGHDT and CDR2 YNNKEL (reference sequence). The CDR3 totals 16 residues. The CDR3, as DNA: TGTGCCAGCAGCCAATCCGGCGGGGGGGCCTACAATGAGCAGTTCTTC. This sequence encodes CASSQSGGGAYNEQFF.

The chain has TRBV28 and TRBJ1-1, with 7 bases aligning to TRBD1. Germline CDR1 MDHEN, CDR2 SYDVKM. J lost 7 bases, V lost 8 bases, and 16 bases had no gene match. The CDR3 extends over 15 amino acids. This chain's CDR3 is CASAGAGEGAVEAFF. The DNA for the CDR3 is TGTGCCAGCGCTGGAGCGGGGGAGGGGGCGGTTGAAGCTTTCTTT.

This clonotype has at least ten counts. The rearrangement links TRBV20-1 to TRBJ2-2; 9 positions agree with TRBD2. The V and J ends lost 4 bases and 0 bases, in that order; junction bases with no gene match: 0. The CDR3 spans 14 residues. Looked up from germline, CDR1 is DFQATT and CDR2 is SNEGSKA (reference sequence). CDR3 loop: CSAIAGANTGELFF. In DNA, the CDR3 is TGCAGTGCTATAGCGGGGGCGAACACCGGGGAGCTGTTTTTT.

At least ten counts were recorded for this clonotype. The V gene is TRBV5-1, the J gene TRBJ2-7; D not resolved. Per germline, CDR1 SGHRS and CDR2 YFSETQ. Trimming took 0 bases from V and 4 from J, leaving 5 bases between them. The CDR3 spans 12 residues. In nucleotides, the CDR3 is TGCGCCAGCAGCTTGGATCAATACGAGCAGTACTTC. It translates to CASSLDQYEQYF.

This clonotype has a handful of counts. The chain is built from TRBV9 and TRBJ2-4; TRBD1 might be the D (7 bases). Trimming cost V 0 bases and J 7 bases, with 14 bases left between them. Germline CDR1 SGDLS, CDR2 YYNGEE. The CDR3 is 15 amino acids. The chain's CDR3 is CASSVAGGRENIQYF. The CDR3 nucleotides read TGTGCCAGCAGCGTAGCAGGGGGTCGGGAGAACATTCAGTACTTC. Using reference TRBV9 and TRBJ2-4 for the parts outside the CDR3, the full variable domain is DSGVTQTPKHLITATGQRVTLRCSPRSGDLSVYWYQQSLDQGLQFLIQYYNGEERAKGNILERFSAQQFPDLHSELNLSSLELGDSALYFCASSVAGGRENIQYFGAGTRLSVL.

There are a few counts of this clonotype. The chain joins TRBV14 to TRBJ2-7; 7 bases match TRBD1. Germline V lookup: CDR1 SGHDN, CDR2 FVKESK. J lost 2 bases, V lost 1 base, and 14 bases had no gene match. The CDR3 loop spans 18 amino acids. The chain's CDR3 is CASSQGVKGRDRAYEQYF. CDR3 nucleotides: TGTGCCAGCAGCCAAGGGGTTAAAGGTCGGGACAGAGCCTACGAGCAGTACTTC. Using reference TRBV14 and TRBJ2-7 for the parts outside the CDR3, the full variable domain is EAGVTQFPSHSVIEKGQTVTLRCDPISGHDNLYWYRRVMGKEIKFLLHFVKESKQDESGMPNNRFLAERTGGTYSTLKVQPAELEDSGVYFCASSQGVKGRDRAYEQYFGPGTRLTVT.

This clonotype showed up just a few times. The genes are TRBV5-1 and TRBJ1-5, with TRBD1 matching 8 bases. CDR3 length: 15 residues. V shed 3 bases, J shed 5 bases, and the junction held 7 bases outside the gene matches. The germline V gene encodes CDR1 SGHRS and CDR2 YFSETQ. CDR3 sequence reads: CASSWTGQAYQPQHF. DNA of the CDR3: TGCGCCAGCAGCTGGACAGGGCAAGCTTATCAGCCCCAGCATTTT.

CDR3 residues: CSARDPWGGSTDTQYF. As DNA, the CDR3 is TGCAGTGCTAGAGATCCCTGGGGAGGAAGCACAGATACGCAGTATTTT. The chain joins TRBV20-1 to TRBJ2-3, with a weak D call TRBD2 (6 bases). Germline-derived CDR1 and CDR2 are DFQATT and SNEGSKA (reference sequence). The CDR3 is 16 residues long. The germline V and J ends were trimmed by 0 bases and 0 bases, with 13 bases remaining between them.

The gene calls are TRBV20-1 and TRBJ2-7, with TRBD1 matching over 11 bases. V gave up 1 base and J gave up 4 bases; unmatched junction bases: 6. The CDR3 sequence is 15 residues long. CDR1 is DFQATT, CDR2 SNEGSKA, per germline (reference sequence). The DNA for the CDR3 is TGCAGTGCTAGAGGGACAGGGGGCTTCCTTTACGAGCAGTACTTC. Protein product: CSARGTGGFLYEQYF.

This chain connects TRBV7-6 to TRBJ2-2; 8 bases agree with TRBD1. Germline CDR1 reads SGHVS; CDR2 reads FNYEAQ. The CDR3 has 14 amino acids. With V trimmed by 4 bases and J by 5 bases, 3 bases remained unmatched. The DNA of the CDR3 is TGTGCCAGCAGCTCACAGGGGGGAACCGGGGAGCTGTTTTTT. It yields the protein CASSSQGGTGELFF.

In its sample, this clonotype was seen many times. The V call is TRBV9, the J call TRBJ2-1, with D maybe TRBD2 (5 bases). In germline, CDR1 is SGDLS, CDR2 YYNGEE. The CDR3 extends over 15 amino acids. The germline V and J ends were trimmed by 2 bases and 7 bases, with 16 bases remaining between them. The CDR3 spells CASSVFARVGNEQFF. For the CDR3, the DNA is TGTGCCAGCAGCGTGTTCGCGAGGGTAGGTAATGAGCAGTTCTTC.

Only a few counts were recorded for this clonotype. This chain joins TRBV6-1 and TRBJ1-3; D gene unclear. Trimming shortened V by 2 bases and J by 0 bases, and 8 bases separated the two germline ends. This CDR3 contains 15 residues. CDR1 MNHNS and CDR2 SASEGT come from the germline V gene. CDR3 in DNA: TGTGCCAGCAGTGAAAAGTTGGGCTCTGGAAACACCATATATTTT. Protein: CASSEKLGSGNTIYF.

This chain uses TRBV6-5 with TRBJ2-7, with 8 nucleotides matching TRBD1. Germline trimming cut 6 bases from V and 3 bases from J; bases unmatched to any gene: 7. The germline V gene encodes CDR1 MNHEY and CDR2 SVGAGI. The CDR3 spans 14 residues. The CDR3 reads CASSPGQAVYEQYF. In DNA, the CDR3 is TGTGCCAGCAGCCCGGGACAGGCCGTCTACGAGCAGTACTTC.